This T cell receptor (beta chain) originates from a study of T cell responses to AZD1222 COVID-19 vaccine. The overall study: Second-dose groups at about 4 or about 12 weeks were pooled.

Trimming removed 5 bases at V and 7 bases at J, with 18 bases between. Germline CDR1 reads SEHNR; CDR2 reads FQNEAQ (reference sequence). The CDR3 is made up of 15 amino acids. Repertoires were generated with immunoSEQ multiplex PCR, while TCRdb's copy carries only in-frame clones and drops some. Of about 110,000 clones in the sample, roughly 90% were seen once. The rearrangement links TRBV7-9 to TRBJ1-3; D is unresolved. This TCR was recovered from an adult in good health. The material sequenced was peripheral blood, taken on day 0 of AZD1222 vaccination. The CDR3 DNA sequence: TGTGCCAGCAGCCCTTTGACGGGAGCCGGGAACACCATATATTTT. Protein product: CASSPLTGAGNTIYF.